The clone carrying this T cell receptor (beta chain) turned up a few times. The antigen is unknown. The data originate from a study of identical twins. General study points: Models underestimated out-of-frame TCR alpha sharing in monozygotic twins. Insertions were reduced in abundant cord blood beta clonotypes but not in memory repertoires. A cross-sectional statistical analysis, not follow-up of the same donors, supported the conclusions.

From the 5' RACE reads, TCRdb called clonotypes with MiXCR, one entry per CDR3 protein. The table lists some 260,000 distinct CDR3 sequences, over 12% of them singletons. Trimming took 6 bases from V and 10 from J, leaving 13 bases between them. This CDR3 spans 12 amino acids. Germline values: CDR1 MNHEY, CDR2 SVGAGI. The TCR originated in a woman aged 18-29 years in good health. The sequenced sample was memory (CD45RO+) T cells sorted from blood. V is TRBV6-5 and J is TRBJ2-1; D is undetermined. Here the CDR3 DNA reads TGTGCCAGCAGGGGCAGCCTGCAGGAGCAGTTCTTC. Translating gives CASRGSLQEQFF.